One sample yielded the 2 T cell receptor beta chains listed below, sequenced in a study of technical replicates of blood from several donors. Using immunoSEQ multiplex PCR, the repertoire was profiled, and TCRdb retains in-frame clones only, with some absent. The sample shows about 81,000 clones, 75% to 85% of them seen only once. Material for sequencing was PBMCs. These receptors all come from a human donor in good health. Some clones in this sample may be carry-over from other donors' samples.

The table lists this clone with many counts. The J gene is TRBJ2-1, the V gene TRBV7-2, with D maybe TRBD2 (5 bases). V was clipped by 5 bases and J by 2 bases, with 16 bases between them. The CDR3 has 16 amino acids. Looked up from germline, CDR1 is SGHTA and CDR2 is FQGNSA. As DNA, the CDR3 is TGTGCCAGCAGCCTACTAGTACAACGGGCCTACAATGAGCAGTTCTTC. Translation: CASSLLVQRAYNEQFF.

The chain recombines TRBV10-3 with TRBJ2-7; 7 positions agree with TRBD1. V lost 3 bases and J lost 3; bases outside the gene matches: 5. Per germline, CDR1 ENHRY and CDR2 SYGVKD. This CDR3 has 14 residues. CDR3 amino acids: CAISETGAGYEQYF. The CDR3 coding sequence is TGTGCCATCAGTGAAACAGGGGCGGGCTACGAGCAGTACTTC.